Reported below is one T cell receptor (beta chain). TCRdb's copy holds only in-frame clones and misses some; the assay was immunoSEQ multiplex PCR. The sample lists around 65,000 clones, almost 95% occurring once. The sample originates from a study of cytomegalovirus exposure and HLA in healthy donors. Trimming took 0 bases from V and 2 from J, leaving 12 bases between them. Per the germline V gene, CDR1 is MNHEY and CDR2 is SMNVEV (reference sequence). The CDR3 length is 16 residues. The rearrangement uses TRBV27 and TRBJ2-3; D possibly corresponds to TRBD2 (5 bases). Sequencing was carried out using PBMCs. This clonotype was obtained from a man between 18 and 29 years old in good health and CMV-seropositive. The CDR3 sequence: CASSLSPRGSTDTQYF. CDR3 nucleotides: TGTGCCAGCAGTTTATCCCCCCGAGGGTCCACAGATACGCAGTATTTT.